This T cell receptor beta chain was profiled in a study of cytomegalovirus exposure and HLA in healthy donors (dated by TCRdb to the late 2010s). General notes on the study: An earlier analysis of some 620 of the donors reported over 250 Gb of sequence data and 117 million unique TCR beta sequences obtained from about 200 million T cells. Approximately 300 gigabases of sequencing data and around 80 million unique TCR sequences made up an early release that covered 500 to 650 HLA-typed donors. Of the roughly 410 genotyped donors, 75% to 85% were placed in the genetic ancestry cluster associated with self-reported Caucasian donors. The study was designed to test whether signatures of past pathogen exposure could be identified by cataloging public T cell receptors. The study profiled the T cell repertoires of 500 to 800 subjects by immunosequencing and related them to cytomegalovirus serostatus. Besides the first cohort of around 670 subjects, a separate validation cohort made up of around 120 different subjects was used. To predict cytomegalovirus infection status, the study combined high-throughput TCR immunosequencing, statistical association of individual TCRs with disease status, and machine learning. To study patterns of TCR occurrence, a later analysis re-analyzed previously published TCR beta repertoires from 550 to 800 donors and added high-resolution HLA genotyping. Rather than drawing on any new phenotypic data, the later analysis identified candidate immune exposures from TCR beta sequences and the way those sequences occurred across donors. An earlier analysis of roughly 600 of the donors used high-throughput TCR beta sequencing to judge whether each TCR beta V gene segment behaved as functional or pseudogenic. Alongside the repertoire data, information on donor age, sex, ethnicity and CMV serostatus was compiled. A later genetic analysis used genome-wide SNP genotypes for about three fifths of the 666 donors, treating that subset as a discovery cohort. All discovery cohort repertoires had been generated on a single sequencing platform. Both class I and class II loci were covered by HLA typing, at four-digit resolution. The number of donors typed differed by locus, with about 629-640 for A, B, C, DRB1 and DQB1, around 560 for DQA1, over 600 for DPA1, and some 470 for DPB1. Four to six DR-DQ haplotypes were handled as single units for association and clustering because linkage in the cohort was strong. Among over 350 genotyped donors of the cohort, an average of roughly 240,000 unique TCR beta nucleotide sequences were sequenced per donor, around a sixth of them non-productive.

Results the study describes overall, beyond this receptor: A later genetic analysis associated a missense DCLRE1C variant with V-gene and J-gene trimming of TCR beta chains, and an independent cohort replicated the association. According to a later analysis, parvovirus B19, influenza, CMV and Epstein-Barr virus appeared linked to several top co-occurrence clusters. Specific HLA alleles were associated with 15,000 to 20,000 TCR beta sequences at a false discovery rate of 0.05 in a later analysis. The study gave a list of under 200 TCR beta chains associated with cytomegalovirus. This cohort had only TCR beta chains sequenced, and the lack of alpha or paired-chain data limited which features could be detected. Because HLA typing was unavailable for some donors at each locus, only the typed subset was used in association tests. Presence/absence analyses assumed roughly uniform sequencing depth across donors, an assumption that may not hold. Strong co-occurrence of HLA alleles, especially DR and DQ, made assigning TCR associations to individual alleles difficult. According to a later analysis, TCR association rates differed among HLA loci, with DRB1 alleles showing the most associated TCRs and HLA-C alleles showing the fewest. A group of highly shared sequence variants was considered likely to be a technical artifact of the sequencing pipeline. The authors suggested that the approach could potentially be extended to other disease states and immunological phenotypes. Linkage disequilibrium might explain the correlated functional status among segregating V segments, but an unknown experimental factor could not be ruled out. In both the original and validation cohorts, the classifier was reported to diagnose cytomegalovirus status with high specificity and sensitivity. In an earlier analysis of 500 to 650 of the donors, most TCR beta V segments appeared in productive rearrangements about 87% or about 30% of the time, broadly matching IMGT annotations. In a later analysis, HLA-associated TCR beta chains were found to be more clonally expanded and to have lower generation probabilities than equally common non-associated chains. Because counts were too low, about 15 rarely observed V segments, including chromosome 9 orphons, were left out of the earlier analysis of some 640 of the donors. Most TCR sequences were seen in very few donors, while some public TCRs were found in many individuals. The only immune exposure information available for the cohort was CMV serostatus. In a later analysis, most CMV-associated TCR beta chains were found to appear HLA-restricted, with HLA associations seemingly driven largely by CMV exposure. A few of the identified cytomegalovirus-associated TCR beta chains were confirmed in vitro to be specific for cytomegalovirus antigens. A further reported finding was that TCR beta sequences accurately predicted the HLA-A and HLA-B alleles for most subjects in the first cohort. According to a later genetic analysis, donors in an Asian-associated ancestry cluster had fewer N-insertions in productive TCRs than the approximately 670-donor mean.

The cohort comprised under 700 healthy bone marrow donors. All cohort members were sampled while nominally healthy, although unrecorded immune exposures were likely present. The donor tested CMV seropositive, placing the donor among the 289 seropositive members of the cohort. Every donor gave a peripheral blood sample, and the peripheral blood mononuclear cells from that sample were used for TCR beta sequencing. The Qiagen DNeasy Blood Extraction Kit was used to extract genomic DNA from the blood cell samples. About this clone: Its antigen is currently not known. Base-call qualities are not available, and no considerably larger clone is one nucleotide away.

To prepare the library, the immunoSEQ multiplex PCR assay was applied. For the multiplex PCR, a mixture combining 60 forward primers for TCR Vbeta segments and 13 reverse primers for TCR Jbeta segments was used. The CDR3 region of rearranged TCR beta genes was amplified from genomic DNA by a multiplex PCR assay. The amplified TCR beta libraries were sequenced on the Illumina HiSeq System as 87-base-pair reads. The source study handled its data this way. A later analysis counted tens of millions of unique TCR beta chains across the 666 repertoires, and approximately 11 million of these chains were shared by at least two donors. Raw reads were error-corrected and collapsed into unique sequences with a nearest-neighbor algorithm that merged closely related sequences to remove PCR and sequencing errors. Alignment of CDR3 sequences to IMGT reference sequences was used to assign V, D and J gene segments. Each retained sequence needed at least a six-nucleotide match to both a V gene segment and a J gene segment. Rearrangements were called productive when the CDR3 lacked stop codons and stayed in frame with V and J; all others were non-productive. CDR3 was defined by IMGT convention, running from the second conserved V-encoded cysteine to the conserved J-encoded phenylalanine. The earlier analysis of approximately 590 of the donors excluded any sequence lacking an unambiguous match to a single V gene segment. An earlier analysis of about 600 of the donors called V segments functional above 56.7% productive rearrangements and segregating when the between-donor standard deviation exceeded 5%. A statistical classification framework was developed to diagnose cytomegalovirus status using the catalog of TCR beta chain sequences. In a later analysis, TCR nucleotide sequences were compared against IMGT/GENE-DB human TR gene sequences so that V and J genes could be assigned. Using the TCRdist pipeline, a later analysis assigned CDR3 sequences along with most-parsimonious VDJ recombination scenarios. In a later analysis, each TCR beta chain was defined by its CDR3 amino acid sequence together with its V-gene family, and reads lacking a unique V-gene family were excluded. As a way to deal with suspected cross-contamination and a sequencing artifact, a later analysis dropped hundreds of nucleotide sequences that were highly shared and had low generation probability. A later analysis calculated a clonal expansion index for each public chain from normalized within-repertoire ranks of inferred template counts. In a later analysis, generation probabilities were computed with a VDJ recombination model fitted to out-of-frame rearrangements, and the resulting probabilities were checked against IGoR. In a later analysis, TCR-TCR, TCR-HLA and TCR-CMV co-occurrence was scored with hypergeometric tests, and a repertoire-size bias correction was applied to TCR pairs. A later analysis estimated false discovery rates by permuting HLA or CMV assignments 20 times. A later analysis grouped co-occurring TCRs with DBSCAN, adding TCRdist sequence similarity when clustering within HLA-allele-positive subsets. Co-occurrence clustering excluded repertoires with fewer than 30,000 or more than 120,000 public chains, plus five with anomalous nucleotide sharing. The immuneACCESS repertoire file appears here via TCRdb, limited to in-frame rearrangements. These files lack a portion of the clones; in checked studies, under half of the deficit traces to unresolved V genes, and the cause of the others is not known. V, J and clone size are those of that table, while D and trimming were read from the DNA. For this sample the table gives more than 85,000 clones, of which roughly three quarters were detected only once. The ten biggest clones cover about 6.8% of the sample.

The sample comprised PBMCs. The TCR was taken from a man younger than 45 in good health and CMV-seropositive.

The sequenced DNA: TGTGCCAGCAGCCTAGGCGGCGGGTACGAGCAGTACTTC. This codes for CASSLGGGYEQYF. The chain couples TRBV7-3 to TRBJ2-5, and perhaps TRBD2 as D gene, on 5 matching bases. The J call could be wrong; TRBJ2-7 is a better fit for the DNA end. From the cysteine up to the phenylalanine, the CDR3 has a length of 13 residues. The read is trimmed to its CDR3 DNA, 39 bases read in frame from base 1. CDR1 is given as SGHTA and CDR2 as FQGTGA, both from the germline V gene.